The present entry profiles one TCR beta chain with its context. What it recognizes is unknown. This record belongs to a study of T cell responses to AZD1222 COVID-19 vaccine. The CDR3 runs 14 residues. The V gene's germline CDR1 is SGHRS and CDR2 YFSETQ. With 7 bases removed from V and 0 bases from J, the gap between germline ends came to 8 bases. General observations from the study: Repertoires were obtained solely post-peak T cell response. At baseline, just a handful of AZD1222 recipients tested seropositive. A rise in Spike-specific TCR breadth and depth followed two AZD1222 doses.

TCRdb's copy holds only in-frame clones and misses some; the assay was immunoSEQ multiplex PCR. The sample shows about 140,000 clones, 80% to 95% of them seen only once. The sequenced sample was peripheral blood, obtained on day 0 of AZD1222 vaccination. The receptor's source is an adult in good health. The V gene is TRBV5-1, the J gene TRBJ2-6, with a possible D match to TRBD2 (5 bases). In DNA, the CDR3 is TGCGCCAGCGGCCGGGACTCTGGGGCCAACGTCCTGACTTTC. The encoded protein is CASGRDSGANVLTF.